This record covers a single TCR beta chain. The target antigen is unknown. In germline, CDR1 is DFQATT, CDR2 SNEGSKA (reference sequence). Trimming at V came to 1 base and at J to 10 bases, leaving 6 bases not matched to a gene. This CDR3 region has 12 residues. No patient received treatment before thyroid surgery. These data come from a study of metastatic and nonmetastatic thyroid tumors. Study-level background: Comparison of repertoires was carried out across blood and tumor or nodule tissue from malignant and benign thyroid patients.

The study, taken as a whole, reports: Reported TCR beta diversity, measured in blood and tumor, was significantly higher for malignant thyroid tumors than for benign nodules.

TCRdb re-clonotyped the PCR reads through MiXCR. Of approximately 2,000 clones listed, about 40% were seen once; the top ten hold 99%. The clonotype comes from a female donor with papillary thyroid cancer or a benign thyroid nodule (not recorded which). Some clones in this sample may be carry-over from other donors' samples. Sequenced sample: adjacent normal tissue. The J gene is TRBJ1-1, the V gene TRBV20-1; TRBD1 agrees at 7 bases. The chain's CDR3 is CSARVEAGGAFF. The CDR3 region has the DNA TGCAGTGCTAGAGTGGAGGCAGGGGGAGCTTTCTTT.